The 9 T cell receptor beta chains reported below all come from one sample, sequenced in a study of shared clonotypes between healthy human individuals (dated by TCRdb to about 2020). Library creation used the immunoSEQ multiplex PCR assay. Imported from immuneACCESS, the table was reduced by TCRdb to in-frame sequences with V and J called. These copies leave out some clones; in studies compared against another copy, an unresolved V gene accounts for under half, and the cause of the remainder is not known. The sample table lists roughly 2.1 million clones, about 92% of them with a count of one. The ten largest make up around 1.7% of the sample. For the CD8 naive samples, CD45RO-negative cells were positively selected for CCR7, yielding a CD45RA+CCR7+ population from which TemRA cells were excluded. The specimen was naive CD8+ T cells from PBMCs. In light of the paper, this sample's cell subset or site label describes: CD45RA+CCR7+. Receptor source: a man between 18 and 35 years old in good health. Some clones in this sample may be carry-over from other donors' samples.

With respect to this clone: Within the sample, other DNA sequences also encode this same CDR3. This sequence joins TRBV27 and TRBJ2-7; no firm D call. In germline, CDR1 is MNHEY, CDR2 SMNVEV (reference sequence). V was trimmed by 3 bases and J by 2 bases, leaving 8 bases between them. The CDR3 sequence is 13 residues long. The CDR3 region is CASSLLGAYEQYF. The CDR3 nucleotides are TGTGCCAGCAGTTTGCTGGGCGCCTACGAGCAGTACTTC.

This chain connects TRBV28 to TRBJ1-4; 7 bases are a match to TRBD1. The J segment lost 0 bases and the V segment lost 2 bases, leaving 9 bases of the junction unmatched. The CDR3 totals 18 residues. Germline CDR1 reads MDHEN; CDR2 reads SYDVKM. CDR3 residues: CASSLLRQGIATNEKLFF. CDR3 sequence (DNA): TGTGCCAGCAGTTTACTCCGACAGGGAATCGCAACTAATGAAAAACTGTTTTTT.

The V and J genes are TRBV14 and TRBJ1-4; D is possibly TRBD1 (5 bases). There are 12 residues in the CDR3. CDR1 is SGHDN and CDR2 is FVKESK in the germline V gene. Trimming removed 0 bases from V and 11 bases from J, with 7 bases in between. CDR3 DNA sequence: TGTGCCAGCAGCCAAGAGGGGGTTAAACTGTTTTTT. Translated, it gives CASSQEGVKLFF.

This sequence joins TRBV19 and TRBJ2-1; 8 nucleotides agree with TRBD2. The CDR3 length is 16 residues. Trimming at V came to 8 bases and at J to 5 bases, leaving 14 bases not matched to a gene. The germline CDR1 and CDR2 sequences are LNHDA and SQIVND (reference sequence). The CDR3 loop is CASSSSSGRYHNEQFF. In DNA form, the CDR3 reads TGTGCCAGTTCGAGCTCGAGCGGGAGATACCACAATGAGCAGTTCTTC.

The rearrangement links TRBV28 to TRBJ2-1, with a weak D call TRBD2 (5 bases). From germline, CDR1 is MDHEN and CDR2 SYDVKM. The CDR3 runs 13 residues. Between the trimmed V and J ends, which lost 3 bases and 9 bases, there was a span of 12 bases. CDR3 sequence reads: CASSFYGKGEQFF. The CDR3 DNA sequence: TGTGCCAGCAGTTTTTACGGGAAGGGTGAGCAGTTCTTC.

This clone was observed once. The genes are TRBV19 and TRBJ2-7; the D is unclear. V gave up 3 bases and J gave up 6 bases, with 6 bases separating them. The length of the CDR3 is 11 residues. The germline gives CDR1 LNHDA, CDR2 SQIVND (reference sequence). DNA of the CDR3: TGTGCCAGTAGTATCGACACCGAGCAGTACTTC. Residues: CASSIDTEQYF.

The chain uses TRBV7-9 and TRBJ2-5, with TRBD2 matching 15 bases. The length of the CDR3 is 18 residues. The junction had 8 bases not matched to a gene; V was cut back by 4 bases and J by 2 bases. Germline CDR1 SEHNR, CDR2 FQNEAQ (reference sequence). CDR3 DNA sequence: TGTGCCAGCAGCTCACCGGGACTAGCGGGAGGCCCACAAGAGACCCAGTACTTC. Its translation is CASSSPGLAGGPQETQYF.

This sequence joins TRBV19 and TRBJ1-5, with D perhaps TRBD1 (6 bases). The germline CDR1 and CDR2 sequences are LNHDA and SQIVND (reference sequence). The CDR3 has 15 residues. V was trimmed by 2 bases and J by 3 bases, leaving 11 bases between them. The CDR3 nucleotides are TGTGCCAGTAGTATATGGGGGGCCCCCAATCAGCCCCAGCATTTT. This codes for CASSIWGAPNQPQHF.

The chain couples TRBV11-2 to TRBJ2-7; D is unresolved. The germline gives CDR1 SGHAT, CDR2 FQNNGV. CDR3 size: 16 residues. With 2 bases removed from V and 2 bases from J, the gap between germline ends came to 16 bases. Here the CDR3 reads CASSLRDRRVAYEQYF. The CDR3 nucleotides are TGTGCCAGCAGCTTAAGGGATCGAAGGGTAGCCTACGAGCAGTACTTC. The full variable domain, its missing parts supplied by reference TRBV11-2 and TRBJ2-7, is EAGVAQSPRYKIIEKRQSVAFWCNPISGHATLYWYQQILGQGPKLLIQFQNNGVVDDSQLPKDRFSAERLKGVDSTLKIQPAKLEDSAVYLCASSLRDRRVAYEQYFGPGTRLTVT.